At least ten counts were recorded for the clone carrying this TCR beta chain. Library preparation (for TCRbeta) was performed with unique molecular identifiers. In TCRdb, the PCR reads were re-called with MiXCR into one record per CDR3 protein. The sample has some 240,000 distinct CDR3 sequences; about 8.8% are singletons. This entry belongs to a study of T-cell reconstitution after alpha-beta-depleted transplantation in children. This CDR3 has 14 residues. V was trimmed by 7 bases and J by 0 bases, leaving 11 bases between them. The clonotype was recovered from a human donor who donated a stem cell graft to a child with SCID. The specimen comprised PBMCs from the stem cell graft donor, sampled from the stem cell graft. J is TRBJ2-3 and V is TRBV12-3 or TRBV12-4, with D perhaps matching TRBD2 (6 bases). CDR3 bases: TGTGCCAGCAAGGAGGGCTCTAGCACAGATACGCAGTATTTT. Its translation is CASKEGSSTDTQYF.